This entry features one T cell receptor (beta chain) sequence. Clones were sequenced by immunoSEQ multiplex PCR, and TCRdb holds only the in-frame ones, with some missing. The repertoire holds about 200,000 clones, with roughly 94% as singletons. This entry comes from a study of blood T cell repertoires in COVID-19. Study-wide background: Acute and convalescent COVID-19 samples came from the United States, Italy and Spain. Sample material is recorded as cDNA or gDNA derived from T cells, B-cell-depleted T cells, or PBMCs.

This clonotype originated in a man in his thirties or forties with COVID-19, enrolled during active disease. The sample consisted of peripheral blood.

The CDR3 protein is CASSQPGTPRNTIYF. CDR3 bases: TGTGCCAGCAGCCAACCCGGGACACCACGAAACACCATATATTTT. The chain combines TRBV6-5 with TRBJ1-3, with TRBD1 as a possible D gene (6 bases). This CDR3 has 15 amino acids. V was shortened by 6 bases and J by 5 bases, with 17 bases between the two germline ends. Germline V gene data show CDR1 as MNHEY and CDR2 as SVGAGI.